These 17 T cell receptor beta chains were sequenced from one sample in a study of CD8 T cells in Susac syndrome. The RNA input was about 0.45 to 1 ug, and it was reverse transcribed with random hexamers. TCRdb analysed the immunoSEQ multiplex PCR reads with MiXCR anew, one entry per CDR3 protein. The repertoire has fewer than 150,000 distinct CDR3 sequences, about 90% of them found once; the top ten carry about 0.25%. The specimen was CD8+ T cells from PBMCs. Receptor source: a human donor with multiple sclerosis.

This sequence joins TRBV29-1 and TRBJ2-1; the D gene is possibly TRBD1 (6 bases). Germline lookup yields CDR1 SQVTM and CDR2 ANQGSEA. The CDR3 is made up of 12 amino acids. With 6 bases removed from V and 9 bases from J, the gap between germline ends came to 15 bases. CDR3 sequence: CSVDLGGFEQFF. The CDR3 DNA follows: TGCAGCGTGGATTTAGGGGGATTTGAGCAGTTCTTC.

The chain couples TRBV4-1 to TRBJ2-2; TRBD2 matches at 8 bases. V lost 4 bases to trimming and J lost 8 bases; unmatched junction nucleotides: 12. This CDR3 is 16 amino acids long. Looked up from germline, CDR1 is MGHRA and CDR2 is YSYEKL. The CDR3 DNA reads as TGCGCCAGCAGCCCCCCAAAGCGGGAGATATCGGGGGAGCTGTTTTTT. This translates into CASSPPKREISGELFF.

This rearrangement joins TRBV27 to TRBJ2-1; 8 bases are a match to TRBD2. Per the germline V gene, CDR1 is MNHEY and CDR2 is SMNVEV (reference sequence). The CDR3 has 16 residues. After removal of 4 bases from V and 3 bases from J, the junction contained 8 bases not matched to a gene. CDR3 region: CASSSAAGTSYNEQFF. Written as DNA, the CDR3 is TGTGCCAGCAGTTCGGCCGCCGGGACTAGCTACAATGAGCAGTTCTTC.

This clonotype was picked up one time. The chain recombines TRBV5-6 with TRBJ2-5, with 15 bases identical to TRBD2. CDR3 length equals 16 residues. CDR1 is SGHDT and CDR2 is YYEEEE in the germline V gene. The trim removed 7 bases at V and 7 bases at J, leaving 11 bases unmatched. The CDR3 reads CASGIQGTSGRRTQYF. The CDR3 DNA reads as TGTGCCAGCGGAATACAGGGGACTAGCGGGAGGAGGACCCAGTACTTC.

This chain uses TRBV27 with TRBJ2-7, with 12 bases lining up with TRBD2. The CDR3 runs to 16 residues. Germline-derived CDR1 and CDR2 are MNHEY and SMNVEV (reference sequence). After removal of 6 bases from V and 5 bases from J, the junction contained 11 bases not matched to a gene. The CDR3 sequence is CASSPILAGGPDEQYF. DNA of the CDR3: TGTGCCAGCAGCCCGATCCTAGCGGGAGGGCCTGACGAGCAGTACTTC.

There are a few counts of this clonotype. The chain uses TRBV3-1 and TRBJ2-3, with a weak D call TRBD2 (5 bases). CDR3 length: 12 amino acids. Trimming stripped 4 bases from V and 6 bases from J, with 8 bases between. Germline V gene lookup returns CDR1 LGHDT and CDR2 YNNKEL (reference sequence). In DNA, the CDR3 is TGTGCCAGCAGCCCCACGGGGGATACGCAGTATTTT. Translation gives CASSPTGDTQYF.

The gene calls are TRBV2 and TRBJ2-7; 7 bases fit TRBD1. With V trimmed by 2 bases and J by 2 bases, 6 bases remained unmatched. The CDR3 is 15 amino acids. From germline, CDR1 is SNHLY and CDR2 FYNNEI. Here the CDR3 reads CASSERDSLPYEQYF. The CDR3 DNA reads TGTGCCAGCAGTGAAAGGGACAGCCTCCCCTACGAGCAGTACTTC.

This CDR3 reads CASSLGRSAGELFF. The CDR3 nucleotides read TGTGCCAGCAGCTTAGGAAGATCTGCCGGGGAGCTGTTTTTT. The V call is TRBV7-8, the J call TRBJ2-2; no definite D call. Germline assignment: CDR1 SGHVS and CDR2 FQNEAQ. Trimming removed 1 base from V and 6 bases from J, with 9 bases in between. The CDR3 covers 14 residues.

The CDR3 DNA is TGTGCCAGCTCCGGGGAGTCGGAAAACACCATATATTTT. Its protein is CASSGESENTIYF. V is TRBV11-2 and J is TRBJ1-3; the D is unclear. Germline-derived CDR1 and CDR2 are SGHAT and FQNNGV. The ends were cut back, 8 bases at V and 6 bases at J, with 14 bases in the middle. This CDR3 spans 13 amino acids.

V and J are TRBV4-1 and TRBJ2-7; D unclear. Germline V lookup: CDR1 MGHRA, CDR2 YSYEKL. CDR3 size: 13 residues. V lost 4 bases and J lost 2, with 9 bases in between. CDR3 residues: CASSPGWAYEQYF. The CDR3 bases are TGCGCCAGCAGCCCTGGTTGGGCCTACGAGCAGTACTTC.

The chain carries TRBV30 and TRBJ1-2, with D tentatively TRBD1 (6 bases). This CDR3 comprises 14 residues. CDR1 and CDR2 (germline): GTSNPN, SVGIG (reference sequence). The V end was cut by 0 bases, the J end by 4 bases, with 12 bases between. DNA for the CDR3: TGTGCCTGGAGTGTACTTGGACAGCCCTATGGCTACACCTTC. Residues: CAWSVLGQPYGYTF.

The chain carries TRBV29-1 and TRBJ1-1; the D is unclear. The CDR3 is made up of 10 amino acids. V was shortened by 3 bases and J by 7 bases, with 6 bases between the two germline ends. The V gene's germline CDR1 is SQVTM and CDR2 ANQGSEA. CDR3 sequence: CSVEADEAFF. The CDR3 DNA sequence: TGCAGCGTTGAGGCAGATGAAGCTTTCTTT. Filled out from reference TRBV29-1 and TRBJ1-1, the complete variable domain reads SAVISQKPSRDICQRGTSLTIQCQVDSQVTMMFWYRQQPGQSLTLIATANQGSEATYESGFVIDKFPISRPNLTFSTLTVSNMSPEDSSIYLCSVEADEAFFGQGTRLTVV.

The chain carries TRBV27 and TRBJ1-1; D not certain. This CDR3 region has 14 residues. Germline CDR1 is MNHEY and CDR2 is SMNVEV (reference sequence). Trimming cost V 4 bases and J 8 bases, with 17 bases left between them. CDR3 coding DNA: TGTGCCAGCAGTTCCCCTCGGTCATGGGGAGAAGCTTTCTTT. Amino acid sequence: CASSSPRSWGEAFF.

The CDR3 protein is CSARVQGFPEAFF. The CDR3 coding sequence is TGCAGTGCTAGAGTACAGGGCTTCCCTGAAGCTTTCTTT. The chain has TRBV20-1 and TRBJ1-1; possible D gene TRBD1, 6 bases. Germline assignment: CDR1 DFQATT and CDR2 SNEGSKA (reference sequence). V dropped 1 base and J dropped 6 bases, with 12 bases sitting between them. This CDR3 contains 13 residues.

This clonotype appeared many times. The chain employs TRBV12-3 or TRBV12-4 and TRBJ2-7; D gene unclear. The CDR3 consists of 11 residues. V was trimmed by 3 bases and J by 3 bases, leaving 3 bases between them. In nucleotides, the CDR3 is TGTGCCAGCAGTTTTGGCTACGAGCAGTACTTC. It codes for CASSFGYEQYF.

The chain combines TRBV5-4 with TRBJ2-2; 8 bases line up with TRBD1. This CDR3 has 16 residues. V lost 0 bases and J lost 2; bases outside the gene matches: 3. Looked up from germline, CDR1 is SGHNT and CDR2 is YYREEE (reference sequence). The CDR3 reads CASSLVQGENTGELFF. The CDR3 DNA is TGTGCCAGCAGCTTGGTACAGGGGGAAAACACCGGGGAGCTGTTTTTT.

This sequence joins TRBV7-8 and TRBJ1-1; unclear D gene. The germline V gene has CDR1 SGHVS and CDR2 FQNEAQ. This CDR3 spans 13 amino acids. Trimming removed 2 bases at V and 6 bases at J, with 10 bases between. CDR3 in DNA: TGTGCCAGCAGCTTATCAATTCTCGCTGAAGCTTTCTTT. It translates to CASSLSILAEAFF. Drawing the rest from reference TRBV7-8 and TRBJ1-1, the complete variable domain is GAGVSQSPRYKVAKRGQDVALRCDPISGHVSLFWYQQALGQGPEFLTYFQNEAQLDKSGLPSDRFFAERPEGSVSTLKIQRTQQEDSAVYLCASSLSILAEAFFGQGTRLTVV.